These T cell receptor beta chains were read from a single sample in a study of blood T cells in healthy people across ages. From the 5' RACE reads, TCRdb called clonotypes with MiXCR, one entry per CDR3 protein. The sample shows 380,000 or so distinct CDR3 sequences, 45% to 65% of them seen only once. The sample consisted of blood. The receptors were sampled from a man aged 60 to 75 in good health. Both conserved end residues are part of each CDR3. The D gene is left open where the match is weak. Size tells how often a clone was seen (once, few, many) or the class of an expanded clone, and some rows leave it out.

J | size | D | V | DNA | CDR3
TRBJ2-7 | . | TRBD2 | TRBV10-3 | TGTGCCATCAGTGAGACGCCCAGGACTAGCGGGGTCGAGCAGTACTTC | CAISETPRTSGVEQYF
TRBJ2-5 | . | TRBD1 | TRBV30 | TGTGCCTGGAGTGTTGGGACAGGTCAACAAGAGACCCAGTACTTC | CAWSVGTGQQETQYF
TRBJ2-1 | . | . | TRBV7-6 | TGTGCCAGCGCTCGCCTGGGGGGCAATGAGCAGTTCTTC | CASARLGGNEQFF
TRBJ2-6 | few | TRBD1 | TRBV7-3 | TGTGCCAGCAGCTTAAGCAGGGGGCAGGGGGCCAACGTCCTGACTTTC | CASSLSRGQGANVLTF
TRBJ2-7 | . | TRBD1 | TRBV28 | TGTGCCAGCAGCATGACAGGGTTCTCCTACGAGCAGTACTTC | CASSMTGFSYEQYF
TRBJ2-1 | . | TRBD2 | TRBV20-1 | TGCAGTGCTAGAGATAGGCAGCGGGGGGTCGACAATGAGCAGTTCTTC | CSARDRQRGVDNEQFF
TRBJ2-3 | few | TRBD1 | TRBV7-6 | TGTGCCAGCAGTCTTGGGAAGGGACAGGGCCAGTATTTT | CASSLGKGQGQYF
TRBJ1-2 | few | . | TRBV3-1 | TGTGCCAGCAGCCAAGGAGCAGGGGAGAACTATGGCTACACCTTC | CASSQGAGENYGYTF
TRBJ2-7 | . | . | TRBV7-9 | TGTGCCAGCAGCTTAGTGGACCACGAGCAGTACTTC | CASSLVDHEQYF
TRBJ2-1 | . | TRBD2 | TRBV18 | TGTGCCAGCTCACCACGCGCCCCGGGACTAGCGGGGGGTACCTACAATGAGCAGTTCTTC | CASSPRAPGLAGGTYNEQFF
TRBJ1-2 | . | . | TRBV6-5 | TGTGCCAGCTCTCGGGGGGCCTCACTCTATGGCTACACCTTC | CASSRGASLYGYTF
TRBJ2-7 | few | . | TRBV15 | TGTGCCACCAGCAGAGATCTCCCCAGCTTTACCTCCTACGAGCAGTACTTC | CATSRDLPSFTSYEQYF
TRBJ1-4 | . | . | TRBV9 | TGTGCCAGCAGCGTTGACGGCTCAACTAATGAAAAACTGTTTTTT | CASSVDGSTNEKLFF
TRBJ2-1 | few | TRBD2 | TRBV6-2/TRBV6-3 | TGTGCCAGCAGTTACTCGACTAGCCGAGCCTACAATGAGCAGTTCTTC | CASSYSTSRAYNEQFF
TRBJ1-2 | . | . | TRBV6-6 | TGTGCCAGCAGTTACGGCGACAGATCCAACTATGGCTACACCTTC | CASSYGDRSNYGYTF
TRBJ2-7 | few | . | TRBV9 | TGTGCCAGCAGCGTAGGGGCAGGGTGGGCCTACGAGCAGTACTTC | CASSVGAGWAYEQYF
TRBJ2-1 | . | TRBD2 | TRBV27 | TGTGCCAGCAGTTATAGACTAGCGGGAGACAATGAGCAGTTCTTC | CASSYRLAGDNEQFF
TRBJ2-7 | . | TRBD2 | TRBV4-1 | TGCGCCAGCAGCCATGGTACTAGCGGGGGGCCAGGTATTCGCGACAGCTCCTACAATGAGCAGTACTTC | CASSHGTSGGPGIRDSSYNEQYF
TRBJ2-7 | . | TRBD1 | TRBV7-2 | TGTGCCAGCAGCTTAGCTGGACAGGTCTACGAGCAGTACTTC | CASSLAGQVYEQYF
TRBJ2-3 | . | . | TRBV7-3 | TGTGCCAGCAGCGCGATGGGACTTCTCACAGATACGCAGTATTTT | CASSAMGLLTDTQYF
TRBJ2-3 | . | . | TRBV5-1 | TGCGCCAGCAGCTTAACAGCCAAAGATACGCAGTATTTT | CASSLTAKDTQYF
TRBJ1-6 | . | . | TRBV4-2 | TGTGCCAGCCAAGGGGTTTCACCCCTCCACTTT | CASQGVSPLHF
TRBJ2-7 | few | TRBD2 | TRBV20-1 | TGCAGTGCTAGAGATGTCAGCGGGAGCGCCTACGAGCAGTACTTC | CSARDVSGSAYEQYF
TRBJ2-7 | . | . | TRBV11-2 | TGTGCCTGCAGCTTAGTTCACCTCTACGAGCAGTACTTC | CACSLVHLYEQYF
TRBJ2-7 | . | . | TRBV29-1 | TGCAGCGTTGTGGACTCTTCTTTCTACGAGCAGTACTTC | CSVVDSSFYEQYF
TRBJ2-7 | . | TRBD1 | TRBV28 | TGTGCCAGCAGTTCCTACGGGACAGGGGATTCCTACGAGCAGTACTTC | CASSSYGTGDSYEQYF
TRBJ1-2 | many | . | TRBV6-2/TRBV6-3 | TGTGCCAGCACCGATGACATTCCCAGACGCGGGGAAACTCATGGCTACACCTTC | CASTDDIPRRGETHGYTF
TRBJ1-6 | . | . | TRBV20-1 | TGCAGTGCTAGAGGTCTGGACATGTATAATTCACCCCTCCACTTT | CSARGLDMYNSPLHF
TRBJ2-4 | . | . | TRBV28 | TGTGCCAGCAGAGATACAGGGAGTAACATTCAGTACTTC | CASRDTGSNIQYF
TRBJ2-1 | . | . | TRBV7-2 | TGTGCCAGCAGCCGCGAGGGGAGCCTCAATGAGCAGTTCTTC | CASSREGSLNEQFF
TRBJ1-2 | few | . | TRBV6-2/TRBV6-3 | TGTGCCAGCAGTTCAACTAACTATGGCTACACCTTC | CASSSTNYGYTF
TRBJ2-3 | few | . | TRBV10-3 | TGTGCCTCCGGGAACAGGGGCACAGATACGCAGTATTTT | CASGNRGTDTQYF
TRBJ1-1 | . | . | TRBV7-8 | TGTGCCAGCAGCTTATGGGGTCCGATGAACACTGAAGCTTTCTTT | CASSLWGPMNTEAFF